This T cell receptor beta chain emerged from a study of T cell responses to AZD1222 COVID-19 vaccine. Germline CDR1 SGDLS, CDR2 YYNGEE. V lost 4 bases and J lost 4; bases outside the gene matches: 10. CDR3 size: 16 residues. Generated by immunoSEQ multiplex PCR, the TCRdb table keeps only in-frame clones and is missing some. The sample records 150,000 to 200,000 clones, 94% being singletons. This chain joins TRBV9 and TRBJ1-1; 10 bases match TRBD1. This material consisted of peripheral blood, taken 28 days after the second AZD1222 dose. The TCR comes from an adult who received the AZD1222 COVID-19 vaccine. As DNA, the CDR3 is TGTGCCAGCAGCCCACAACCGCGGGACAGGGGCACTGAAGCTTTCTTT. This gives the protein CASSPQPRDRGTEAFF.